The 26 T cell receptor beta chains listed next were all sequenced from one sample in a study of T cell responses to AZD1222 COVID-19 vaccine. The assay was immunoSEQ multiplex PCR, and TCRdb's table has in-frame clones only and misses some. The table shows 110,000 to 150,000 clones, with about 90% occurring only once. The source was peripheral blood, collected on day 0 of AZD1222 vaccination. Source of these receptors: an adult in good health.

This clone turned up a few times. Because the CDR3 is missing its conserved closing phenylalanine or tryptophan, this is likely a read error. Because the CDR3's place on the DNA is in doubt, the DNA is left out and the CDR3 is given as listed by TCRdb. This chain connects TRBV2 to TRBJ1-2. Germline loops: CDR1 SNHLY, CDR2 FYNNEI. Termini included, the CDR3 measures 11 amino acids. CDR3 sequence: CASSERGRFDL.

This clone was observed a few times. CDR3 loop: CASSLAVGSSGNTIYF. CDR3 bases: TGTGCCAGCAGCTTGGCCGTAGGGTCGTCTGGAAACACCATATATTTT. J is TRBJ1-3 and V is TRBV5-5; D is unresolved. V was pared by 0 bases and J by 1 base, with 11 bases between. This CDR3 has 16 residues. CDR1 and CDR2 (germline): SGHKS, YYEKEE (reference sequence).

The chain carries TRBV19 and TRBJ1-2, with 9 bases matching TRBD1. The CDR3 has 14 residues. CDR1 and CDR2 from the germline V gene are LNHDA and SQIVND (reference sequence). The ends lost 7 bases at V and 4 bases at J; junction bases unmatched: 7. This CDR3 is CASIQQGAGYGYTF. The CDR3 nucleotides read TGTGCCAGTATCCAACAGGGGGCCGGCTATGGCTACACCTTC.

The V gene is TRBV7-3, the J gene TRBJ1-2; no reliable D call. CDR3 size: 16 residues. Trimming left V 1 base short and J 1 base short, with 13 bases between. From germline, CDR1 is SGHTA and CDR2 FQGTGA. DNA of the CDR3: TGTGCCAGCAGCTTAATGTCTGCAGGACTTAACTATGGCTACACCTTC. Encoded protein: CASSLMSAGLNYGYTF.

This sequence joins TRBV11-2 and TRBJ1-2; D possibly corresponds to TRBD1 (5 bases). Deletions cut 5 bases from V and 6 bases from J, with 22 bases between. Germline V gives CDR1 SGHAT, CDR2 FQNNGV. The CDR3 has 16 amino acids. CDR3 protein: CASSSLAGRGFDGYTF. The CDR3, as DNA: TGTGCCAGCAGCAGCTTGGCCGGGAGGGGCTTCGATGGCTACACCTTC.

This clone was detected only once. The gene calls are TRBV5-5 and TRBJ2-7; 10 bases are a match to TRBD1. Germline CDR1 is SGHKS and CDR2 is YYEKEE (reference sequence). The CDR3 covers 16 residues. J lost 6 bases, V lost 0 bases, and 9 bases had no gene match. This CDR3 is CASSLGPDRGLGEQYF. The CDR3 nucleotides read TGTGCCAGCAGCTTGGGCCCAGACAGGGGGCTTGGCGAGCAGTACTTC.

This clone was seen just once. This chain connects TRBV24-1 to TRBJ2-2; either TRBD1 or TRBD2 may supply D (5 bases each). This CDR3 contains 19 residues. Germline V gene data show CDR1 as KGHDR and CDR2 as SFDVKD. V dropped 3 bases and J dropped 0 bases, with 19 bases sitting between them. This CDR3 is CATSDLDGTPPSNTGELFF. CDR3 sequence (DNA): TGTGCCACCAGTGATCTCGACGGGACGCCTCCTTCGAACACCGGGGAGCTGTTTTTT.

V and J are TRBV19 and TRBJ1-2; D is unclear. The CDR3 runs 12 residues. Germline assignment: CDR1 LNHDA and CDR2 SQIVND (reference sequence). V was pared by 6 bases and J by 3 bases, with 8 bases between. CDR3 protein: CASRGLDYGYTF. The DNA for the CDR3 is TGTGCCAGTAGAGGTCTGGACTATGGCTACACCTTC.

V gene TRBV9 combines with J gene TRBJ2-3, with TRBD2 identical over 16 bases. Looked up from germline, CDR1 is SGDLS and CDR2 is YYNGEE. This CDR3 contains 16 residues. V shed 4 bases, J shed 4 bases, and the junction held 3 bases outside the gene matches. CDR3 DNA: TGTGCCAGCAGCCCAGGGACTAGCGGGGGGGCAGATACGCAGTATTTT. Translation gives CASSPGTSGGADTQYF.

V usage is TRBV6-2 or TRBV6-3 and J usage is TRBJ2-7; D perhaps matches TRBD1 (6 bases). CDR3 size: 15 residues. Germline V gene sequence: CDR1 MNHEY, CDR2 SVGEGT. The V and J ends lost 0 bases and 0 bases respectively, with 9 bases between them. The DNA for the CDR3 is TGTGCCAGCAGTTACTCGCCAGGGGACTCCTACGAGCAGTACTTC. As protein: CASSYSPGDSYEQYF.

The V and J genes are TRBV24-1 and TRBJ2-1; 7 nucleotides agree with TRBD2. The germline V gene has CDR1 KGHDR and CDR2 SFDVKD. Germline trimming cut 7 bases from V and 6 bases from J; bases unmatched to any gene: 5. The CDR3 covers 13 residues. CDR3 region: CATSPGLINEQFF. CDR3 in DNA: TGTGCCACCAGCCCGGGACTAATCAATGAGCAGTTCTTC.

This chain links TRBV4-2 with TRBJ1-5; D is ambiguous. CDR3 size: 16 residues. Deletions cut 1 base from V and 7 bases from J, with 17 bases between. The germline V gene encodes CDR1 LGHNA and CDR2 YNFKEQ. CDR3 DNA sequence: TGTGCCAGCAGCCAAGGAATGGGGTTCGGAGGCCAGCCCCAGCATTTT. This sequence encodes CASSQGMGFGGQPQHF.

V gene TRBV11-3 combines with J gene TRBJ2-1; D is possibly TRBD2 (7 bases). V dropped 0 bases and J dropped 3 bases, with 18 bases sitting between them. This CDR3 has 18 amino acids. Germline V lookup: CDR1 SGHNT, CDR2 YENEEA. The CDR3 DNA is TGTGCCAGCAGCTTAGATTTGGGGGGGCCCAATATCTACAATGAGCAGTTCTTC. Translation: CASSLDLGGPNIYNEQFF.

The rearrangement joins TRBV7-2 to TRBJ1-2; D not certain. The V gene lost 6 bases and the J gene lost 8 bases, with 16 bases spanning the gap. The germline CDR1 and CDR2 sequences are SGHTA and FQGNSA. The CDR3 sequence is 13 residues long. The CDR3 DNA sequence: TGTGCCAGCAGTTGGCTCTCGTCCTACGGCTACACCTTC. Translation gives CASSWLSSYGYTF.

The V and J genes are TRBV11-2 and TRBJ2-3; perhaps TRBD2 as D (6 bases). Trimming removed 3 bases at V and 0 bases at J, with 10 bases between. This CDR3 spans 15 amino acids. In germline, CDR1 is SGHAT, CDR2 FQNNGV. CDR3 DNA: TGTGCCAGCAGCTTTATCCGGGGGAGCACAGATACGCAGTATTTT. Protein product: CASSFIRGSTDTQYF.

This chain joins TRBV11-1 and TRBJ2-5; D is undetermined. Trimming took 3 bases from V and 3 from J, leaving 11 bases between them. The CDR3 is 14 amino acids. Germline loops: CDR1 SGHAT, CDR2 FQDESV (reference sequence). Written as DNA, the CDR3 is TGTGCCAGCAGCTTTTGTCGTGGGGAAGAGACCCAGTACTTC. Its protein product is CASSFCRGEETQYF.

J is TRBJ2-7 and V is TRBV9, with a weak D call TRBD1 (5 bases). CDR3 length equals 16 residues. Germline V gene data show CDR1 as SGDLS and CDR2 as YYNGEE. The V end was cut by 0 bases, the J end by 6 bases, with 19 bases between. CDR3: CASSVASNRYGGEQYF. The CDR3 DNA reads TGTGCCAGCAGCGTAGCTAGTAACAGGTACGGCGGCGAGCAGTACTTC.

V gene TRBV12-3 or TRBV12-4 combines with J gene TRBJ1-1; D unclear. This CDR3 is built from 13 residues. Trimming removed 1 base at V and 1 base at J, with 4 bases between. The CDR3 coding sequence is TGTGCCAGCAGTTTAGGGGGGAACACTGAAGCTTTCTTT. It codes for CASSLGGNTEAFF.

The chain combines TRBV5-4 with TRBJ2-3; unclear D gene. The V gene's germline CDR1 is SGHNT and CDR2 YYREEE (reference sequence). V lost 7 bases and J 0 bases, leaving 12 bases between the germline ends. The CDR3 extends over 14 amino acids. CDR3: CASRTTPSTDTQYF. In DNA, the CDR3 is TGTGCCAGCCGCACCACCCCGAGCACAGATACGCAGTATTTT.

The gene calls are TRBV28 and TRBJ1-2, with 12 nucleotides matching TRBD1. The CDR3 contains 17 residues. With V trimmed by 2 bases and J by 4 bases, 8 bases remained unmatched. Per germline, CDR1 MDHEN and CDR2 SYDVKM. CDR3 loop: CASSLDGTGGAGYGYTF. CDR3 DNA sequence: TGTGCCAGCAGTTTAGACGGGACAGGGGGCGCGGGCTATGGCTACACCTTC.

This chain uses TRBV5-4 with TRBJ2-5; TRBD1 aligns across 10 bases. There are 17 residues in the CDR3. The V gene's germline CDR1 is SGHNT and CDR2 YYREEE (reference sequence). The ends lost 4 bases at V and 3 bases at J; junction bases unmatched: 12. Here the CDR3 reads CASSGVGDRGFEETQYF. CDR3 DNA sequence: TGTGCCAGCAGCGGAGTGGGGGACAGGGGTTTTGAAGAGACCCAGTACTTC.

J is TRBJ2-7 and V is TRBV25-1; D tentatively fits TRBD1 or TRBD2 (6 bases each). The CDR3 loop spans 13 amino acids. The ends were cut back, 3 bases at V and 6 bases at J, with 12 bases in the middle. Per germline, CDR1 MGHDK and CDR2 SYGVNS. The CDR3 nucleotides read TGTGCCAGCAGTGACCCCGGGGGCGGCGAGCAGTACTTC. Encoded protein: CASSDPGGGEQYF.

For the CDR3, the DNA is TGTGCCAGCAGCCCCCTGGGGAAGGTCGAGGGCACCGGGGAGCTGTTTTTT. It is translated as CASSPLGKVEGTGELFF. The chain combines TRBV4-2 with TRBJ2-2, with D possibly matching TRBD2 (5 bases). Germline V gene sequence: CDR1 LGHNA, CDR2 YNFKEQ. The V end lost 4 bases, the J end lost 4 bases, and 19 bases lay between the germline ends. The CDR3 runs 17 residues.

The J gene is TRBJ2-2, the V gene TRBV5-1; D might be TRBD1 or TRBD2, each matching 5 bases. The germline V gene has CDR1 SGHRS and CDR2 YFSETQ. The CDR3 covers 17 residues. Trimming removed 0 bases at V and 0 bases at J, with 12 bases between. Here the CDR3 reads CASSLAGAGANTGELFF. CDR3 sequence (DNA): TGCGCCAGCAGCTTGGCCGGGGCGGGCGCGAACACCGGGGAGCTGTTTTTT.

The rearrangement uses TRBV13 and TRBJ2-7; either TRBD1 or TRBD2 may supply D (5 bases each). The CDR3 loop spans 15 amino acids. Germline V gene sequence: CDR1 PRHDT, CDR2 FYEKMQ (reference sequence). Trimming pared 6 bases from V and 2 bases from J, leaving 17 bases between. The CDR3 reads CASSRSGTETYEQYF. In DNA, the CDR3 is TGTGCCAGCAGTCGTTCCGGGACGGAGACCTACGAGCAGTACTTC.

V gene TRBV5-4 combines with J gene TRBJ2-7; D might be TRBD1 (6 bases). V shed 4 bases and J shed 7 bases, with 12 bases lying between them. The germline CDR1 and CDR2 sequences are SGHNT and YYREEE (reference sequence). CDR3 size: 12 residues. CDR3 in DNA: TGTGCCAGCAGCACCGGGACAACGGAGCAGTACTTC. This translates into CASSTGTTEQYF.